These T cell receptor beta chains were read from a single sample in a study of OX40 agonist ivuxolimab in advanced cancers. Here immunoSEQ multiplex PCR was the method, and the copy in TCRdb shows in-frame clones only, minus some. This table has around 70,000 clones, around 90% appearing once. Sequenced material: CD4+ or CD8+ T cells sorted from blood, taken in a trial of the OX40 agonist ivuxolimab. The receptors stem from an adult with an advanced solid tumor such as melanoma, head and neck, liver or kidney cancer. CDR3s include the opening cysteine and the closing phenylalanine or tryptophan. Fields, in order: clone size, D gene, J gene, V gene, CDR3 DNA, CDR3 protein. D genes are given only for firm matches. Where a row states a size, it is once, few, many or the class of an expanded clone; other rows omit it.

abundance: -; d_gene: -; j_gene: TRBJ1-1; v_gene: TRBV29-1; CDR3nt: TGCAGCGTTGGTGCAGATCCGAACACTGAAGCTTTCTTT; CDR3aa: CSVGADPNTEAFF
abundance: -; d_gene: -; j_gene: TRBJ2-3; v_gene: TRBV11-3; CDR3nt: TGTGCCAGCAGCTTAGATCCCAGGGATACGCAGTATTTT; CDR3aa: CASSLDPRDTQYF
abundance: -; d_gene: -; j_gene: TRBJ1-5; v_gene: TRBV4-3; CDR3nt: TGCGCCAGCAGCTGGACGCGCGGGGACCAGCCCCAGCATTTT; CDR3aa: CASSWTRGDQPQHF
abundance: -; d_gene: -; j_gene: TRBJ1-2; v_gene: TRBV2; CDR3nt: TGTGCCAGCAGTGAAGTAAGCTATGGCTACACCTTC; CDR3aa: CASSEVSYGYTF
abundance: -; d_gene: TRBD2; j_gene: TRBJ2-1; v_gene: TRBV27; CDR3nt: TGTGCCAGCACTAACCTGATCGGTAGCGGGAGGGTCGGTGGCAATGAGCAGTTCTTC; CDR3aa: CASTNLIGSGRVGGNEQFF
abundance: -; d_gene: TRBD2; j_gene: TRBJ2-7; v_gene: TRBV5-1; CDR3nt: TGCGCCAGCAGCTTGGGGGGGAGCGGGAGCTACGAGCAGTACTTC; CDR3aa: CASSLGGSGSYEQYF
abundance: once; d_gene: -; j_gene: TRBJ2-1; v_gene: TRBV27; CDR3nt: TGTGCCAGCAGTTTAAGCGGAGACAATGAGCAGTTCTTC; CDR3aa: CASSLSGDNEQFF
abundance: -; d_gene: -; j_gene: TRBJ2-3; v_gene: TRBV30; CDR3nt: TGTGCCTGGAGTTCTGGGACGGTCGACACAGATACGCAGTATTTT; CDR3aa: CAWSSGTVDTDTQYF
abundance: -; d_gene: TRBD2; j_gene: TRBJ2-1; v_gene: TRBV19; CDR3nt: TGTGCCAGTAGTACTAGCGGGAGCTCCTACAATGAGCAGTTCTTC; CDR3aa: CASSTSGSSYNEQFF
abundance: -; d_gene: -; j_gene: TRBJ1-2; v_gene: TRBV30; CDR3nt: TGTGCCTGGAGTGTACTAAACTATGGCTACACCTTC; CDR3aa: CAWSVLNYGYTF
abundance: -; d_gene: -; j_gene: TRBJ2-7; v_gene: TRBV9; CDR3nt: TGTGCCAGCAGCGTAGATAGCGGATATGGGTCCTACGAGCAGTACTTC; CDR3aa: CASSVDSGYGSYEQYF
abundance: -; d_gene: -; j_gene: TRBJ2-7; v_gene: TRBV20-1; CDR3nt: TGCAGTGCTGGGCTACGGTACGAGCAGTACTTC; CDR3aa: CSAGLRYEQYF
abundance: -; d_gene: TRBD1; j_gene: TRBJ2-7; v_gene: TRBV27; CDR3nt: TGTGCCACCCGACAGGGGGTTACCTACGAGCAGTACTTC; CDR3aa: CATRQGVTYEQYF
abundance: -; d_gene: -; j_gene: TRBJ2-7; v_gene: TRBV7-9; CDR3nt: TGTGCCAGCAGCTTGGAACTAGCCTACGAGCAGTACTTC; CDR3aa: CASSLELAYEQYF
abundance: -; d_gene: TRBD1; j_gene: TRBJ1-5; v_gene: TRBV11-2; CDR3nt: TGTGCCAGCAGCTCGGACAGGGGCAATCAGCCCCAGCATTTT; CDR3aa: CASSSDRGNQPQHF
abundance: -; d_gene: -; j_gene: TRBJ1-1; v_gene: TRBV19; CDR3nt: TGTGCCTCCTTCGGGGGTGGCACTGAAGCTTTCTTT; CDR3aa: CASFGGGTEAFF
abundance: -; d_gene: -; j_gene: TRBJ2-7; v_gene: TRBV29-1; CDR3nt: TGCAGCGTTGAAGGTGGAACAGTAAGCTCCTACGAGCAGTACTTC; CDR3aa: CSVEGGTVSSYEQYF